The rows below give T cell receptor beta chains drawn from one sample of a study of T cells after yellow fever vaccination. TCRdb independently ran MiXCR on the 5' RACE reads; one entry per CDR3 protein. The repertoire includes under 300,000 distinct CDR3 sequences, 6.9% of them detected once, and approximately 0.85% sits in the top ten. The sequenced sample was CD4+ T cells sorted from PBMCs, obtained 15 days after the yellow fever booster vaccination. The receptors were sampled from a man under 40 who received the YFV17D yellow fever vaccine. Both conserved end residues are part of each CDR3. The order of the fields is D gene, V gene, J gene, clone size, CDR3 protein, CDR3 DNA. The D gene is left open where the match is weak. Expanded clones are given a class, and other clones once, few, many or no size at all.

TRBD2,TRBV20-1,TRBJ2-3,many,CSARKREGQDTQYF,TGCAGTGCTAGAAAGCGGGAGGGCCAGGATACGCAGTATTTT
NA,TRBV20-1,TRBJ1-6,NA,CSARPGARSPLHF,TGCAGTGCTAGACCTGGGGCTCGGTCACCCCTCCACTTT
NA,TRBV30,TRBJ1-5,NA,CAWNDGGNQPQHF,TGTGCCTGGAACGACGGCGGCAATCAGCCCCAGCATTTT
NA,TRBV20-1,TRBJ2-5,NA,CSAHPGTQETQYF,TGCAGTGCTCATCCCGGGACCCAAGAGACCCAGTACTTC
TRBD1,TRBV6-1,TRBJ2-2,few,CASRRGQGASNTGELFF,TGTGCCAGTCGCCGCGGACAGGGGGCCTCGAACACCGGGGAGCTGTTTTTT
NA,TRBV5-1,TRBJ2-2,few,CASSPQQGIRPGELFF,TGCGCCAGCAGCCCCCAACAGGGAATAAGACCCGGGGAGCTGTTTTTT
NA,TRBV20-1,TRBJ2-5,few,CSPKGGPTQETQYF,TGCAGCCCTAAGGGGGGGCCCACACAAGAGACCCAGTACTTC
TRBD2,TRBV3-1,TRBJ2-7,NA,CASSIASGSSYEQYF,TGTGCCAGCAGTATAGCTAGCGGGAGTTCGTACGAGCAGTACTTC
TRBD2,TRBV24-1,TRBJ2-1,few,CATSDLAGVAYNEQFF,TGTGCCACCAGTGATTTAGCGGGAGTCGCCTACAATGAGCAGTTCTTC
NA,TRBV12-5,TRBJ2-7,few,CASGFLAYEQYF,TGTGCTAGTGGTTTTCTGGCCTACGAGCAGTACTTC
NA,TRBV6-2/TRBV6-3,TRBJ2-1,few,CASSPRWGDTVLGQFF,TGTGCCAGCAGTCCCCGGTGGGGGGACACGGTCCTCGGGCAGTTCTTC
TRBD1,TRBV30,TRBJ1-4,few,CAWSAQGATNEKLFF,TGTGCCTGGAGTGCTCAGGGGGCAACTAATGAAAAACTGTTTTTT
NA,TRBV11-2,TRBJ2-7,NA,CASSLEQSRGAYEQYF,TGTGCCAGCAGCTTAGAACAGTCCAGGGGGGCCTACGAGCAGTACTTC
TRBD2,TRBV20-1,TRBJ2-1,many,CSAVAGGNEQFF,TGCAGTGCGGTAGCGGGAGGCAATGAGCAGTTCTTC
TRBD1,TRBV14,TRBJ2-1,NA,CASSQVTGSPHEQFF,TGTGCCAGCAGCCAAGTGACAGGGAGCCCCCATGAGCAGTTCTTC
TRBD2,TRBV29-1,TRBJ2-1,NA,CSVWTSGREQFF,TGCAGCGTCTGGACTAGCGGGAGGGAGCAGTTCTTC
TRBD1,TRBV19,TRBJ2-4,NA,CASSGPGQDYF,TGTGCCAGTAGCGGACCGGGACAGGATTACTTC
NA,TRBV4-3,TRBJ2-1,few,CASSQDRSSYNEQFF,TGCGCCAGCAGCCAAGATAGGAGCTCCTACAATGAGCAGTTCTTC
TRBD2,TRBV20-1,TRBJ2-5,many,CSASALAGAGAQYF,TGCAGTGCTAGTGCACTAGCGGGGGCAGGGGCCCAGTACTTC
NA,TRBV5-4,TRBJ2-1,few,CASSLSASDNEQFF,TGTGCCAGCAGCTTGTCGGCTAGCGACAATGAGCAGTTCTTC
NA,TRBV5-6,TRBJ2-1,few,CASSSRSAGRDEIF,TGTGCCAGCAGCTCCCGCTCGGCGGGGCGGGACGAGATCTTC
TRBD2,TRBV24-1,TRBJ2-1,many,CATSDTSGGYNEQFF,TGTGCCACCAGTGACACGAGCGGGGGTTACAATGAGCAGTTCTTC
TRBD2,TRBV12-3/TRBV12-4,TRBJ2-1,few,CASNPGGLAGFSSYNEQFF,TGTGCCAGCAACCCCGGGGGGCTAGCGGGCTTTAGCTCCTACAATGAGCAGTTCTTC
NA,TRBV12-3/TRBV12-4,TRBJ1-5,few,CASSLGPEQPQHF,TGTGCCAGCAGTTTGGGCCCAGAACAGCCCCAGCATTTT
NA,TRBV7-9,TRBJ2-1,NA,CASNTRPSMNEQFF,TGTGCCAGCAACACAAGACCGTCCATGAATGAGCAGTTCTTC
NA,TRBV9,TRBJ2-5,many,CASSDGPVQETQYF,TGTGCCAGCAGCGATGGGCCCGTCCAGGAGACCCAGTACTTC
NA,TRBV5-1,TRBJ2-1,many,CASSFDPPYNEQFF,TGCGCCAGCAGCTTCGACCCCCCCTACAATGAGCAGTTCTTC
TRBD1,TRBV6-5,TRBJ2-2,many,CASSRYRGVSTGELFF,TGTGCCAGCAGTAGATACAGGGGAGTGAGCACCGGGGAGCTGTTTTTT
TRBD2,TRBV27,TRBJ2-1,NA,CASSLFLGLAASYNEQFF,TGTGCCAGCAGTTTATTTTTAGGACTAGCGGCCTCCTACAATGAGCAGTTCTTC
TRBD2,TRBV15,TRBJ2-1,many,CATGIAGVSYNEQFF,TGTGCCACCGGGATAGCGGGAGTTTCCTACAATGAGCAGTTCTTC
NA,TRBV5-4,TRBJ1-3,few,CASSLGGPSGNTIYF,TGTGCCAGCAGCTTGGGGGGGCCCTCTGGAAACACCATATATTTT